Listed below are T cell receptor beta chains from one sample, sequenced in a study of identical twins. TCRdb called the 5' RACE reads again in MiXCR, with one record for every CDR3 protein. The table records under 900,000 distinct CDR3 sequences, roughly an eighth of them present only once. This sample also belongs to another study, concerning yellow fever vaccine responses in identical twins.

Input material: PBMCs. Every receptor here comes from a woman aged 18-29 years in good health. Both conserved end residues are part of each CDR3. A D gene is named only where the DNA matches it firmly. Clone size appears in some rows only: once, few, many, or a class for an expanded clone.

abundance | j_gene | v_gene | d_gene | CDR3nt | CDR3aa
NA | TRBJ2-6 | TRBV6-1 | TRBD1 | TGTGCCAGCAAGGGACAGGCGTACTCTGGGGCCAACGTCCTGACTTTC | CASKGQAYSGANVLTF
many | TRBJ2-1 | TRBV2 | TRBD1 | TGTGCCAGCAGTAGACAGGGTTACAATGAGCAGTTCTTC | CASSRQGYNEQFF
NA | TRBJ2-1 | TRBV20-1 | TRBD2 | TGCAGTGCTAGAGACGGGGGACTACTGAACAATGAGCAGTTCTTC | CSARDGGLLNNEQFF
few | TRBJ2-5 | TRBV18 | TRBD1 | TGTGCCAGCTCACCGCAACAGGGGATTATCGGAGAGACCCAGTACTTC | CASSPQQGIIGETQYF
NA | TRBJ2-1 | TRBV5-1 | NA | TGCGCCAGCAGCTTGAACCGACTACAGTTCTTC | CASSLNRLQFF
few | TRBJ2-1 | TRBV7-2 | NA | TGTGCCAGCAGCTTAGGGCGGGAATACAATGAGCAGTTCTTC | CASSLGREYNEQFF
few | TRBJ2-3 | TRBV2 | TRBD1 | TGTGCCAGCAGTACGGGACAGGGGGCCACAGATACGCAGTATTTT | CASSTGQGATDTQYF
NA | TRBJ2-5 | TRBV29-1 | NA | TGCAGCTGGGTCGTACAAGCTGAGACCCAGTACTTC | CSWVVQAETQYF
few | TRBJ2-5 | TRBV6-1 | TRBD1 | TGTGCCAGCGGCCCATGGGACAGGGGTGAAAAACAAGAGACCCAGTACTTC | CASGPWDRGEKQETQYF
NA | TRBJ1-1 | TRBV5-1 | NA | TGCGCCAGCAGCTTGTCGTCCAGCGTGAACACTGAAGCTTTCTTT | CASSLSSSVNTEAFF
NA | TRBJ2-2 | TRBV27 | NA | TGTGCCAGCAGTTTGATGGTACTATCGAACACCGGGGAGCTGTTTTTT | CASSLMVLSNTGELFF
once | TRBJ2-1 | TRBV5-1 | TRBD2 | TGCGCCAGCAGCCCGAAGACTAGCGGGGGCGAGGAGCAGTTCTTC | CASSPKTSGGEEQFF
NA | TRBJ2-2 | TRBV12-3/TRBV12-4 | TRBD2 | TGTGCCAGCAGTTGGGGACTAGCGGCCACCGGGGAGCTGTTTTTT | CASSWGLAATGELFF
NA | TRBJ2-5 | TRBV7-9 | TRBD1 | TGTGCCAGCACCTACCGGGACAGGGGTCAAGAGACCCAGTACTTC | CASTYRDRGQETQYF
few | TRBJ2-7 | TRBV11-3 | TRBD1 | TGTGCCAGCGTCAGGGACAGGGACTACGAGCAGTACTTC | CASVRDRDYEQYF
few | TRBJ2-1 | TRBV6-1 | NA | TGTGCCAGCCAAGACTCTACATTCCACTCCTACAATGAGCAGTTCTTC | CASQDSTFHSYNEQFF
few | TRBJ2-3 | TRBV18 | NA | TGTGCCAGCTCAACTAGGAGGCTAAGCACAGATACGCAGTATTTT | CASSTRRLSTDTQYF
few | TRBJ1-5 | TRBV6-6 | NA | TGTGCCAGCAGTTCCCAGGGGCGACAGCCCCAGCATTTT | CASSSQGRQPQHF
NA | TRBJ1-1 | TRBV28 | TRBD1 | TGTGCCAGCAGTCAAGGAGGGACAGGGGGTAAGACTGAAGCTTTCTTT | CASSQGGTGGKTEAFF
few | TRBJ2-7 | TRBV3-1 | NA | TGTGCCAGCTCGACAAAGGGCGGTTCCTACGAGCAGTACTTC | CASSTKGGSYEQYF
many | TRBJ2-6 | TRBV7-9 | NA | TGTGCCAGCAGCTTAGCAGGGTCTGGGGCCAACGTCCTGACTTTC | CASSLAGSGANVLTF
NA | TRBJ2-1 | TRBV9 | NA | TGTGCCAGCAGCGTAGAAAAGCGGTATGATGAGCAGTTCTTC | CASSVEKRYDEQFF
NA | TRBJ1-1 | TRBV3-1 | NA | TGTGCCAGCAGCCCGGAGGGAGGGAGACCCATGAACACTGAAGCTTTCTTT | CASSPEGGRPMNTEAFF
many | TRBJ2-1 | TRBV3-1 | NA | TGTGCCAGCAGCCCCCTGGACAATGAGCAGTTCTTC | CASSPLDNEQFF
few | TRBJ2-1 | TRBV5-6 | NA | TGTGCCAGCAGCTTGGATCAATGGCAGTTCTTC | CASSLDQWQFF
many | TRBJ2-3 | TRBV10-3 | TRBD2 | TGTGCCATCAGTGGCAGACTAGCGGGGGAGCCCACAGATACGCAGTATTTT | CAISGRLAGEPTDTQYF
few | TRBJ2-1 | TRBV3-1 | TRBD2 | TGTGCCAGCAGCCAAGATGGCCGGGGGGGCTCCTACAATGAGCAGTTCTTC | CASSQDGRGGSYNEQFF
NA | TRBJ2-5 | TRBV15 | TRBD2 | TGTGCCACCAGCAGAGCGGGTAGCGGGGCCCAAGAGACCCAGTACTTC | CATSRAGSGAQETQYF
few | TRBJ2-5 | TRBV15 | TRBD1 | TGTGCCACCAGCAGTTTGACAGGGGGAGAGACCCAGTACTTC | CATSSLTGGETQYF
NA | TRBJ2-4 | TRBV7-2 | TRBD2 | TGTGCCAGCAGCTCGGATAGCGGGAGCAGAAACATTCAGTACTTC | CASSSDSGSRNIQYF
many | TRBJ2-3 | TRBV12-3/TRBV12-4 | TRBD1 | TGTGCCAGCATCCCAGGGGGCCGAAAGGGAGATACGCAGTATTTT | CASIPGGRKGDTQYF
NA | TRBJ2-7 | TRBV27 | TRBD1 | TGTGCCAGCAGTTCGGCTTACTCAACAGGGGACTACGAGCAGTACTTC | CASSSAYSTGDYEQYF
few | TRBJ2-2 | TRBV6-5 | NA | TGTGCCAGCGGTACTAGTACAAAAGGCACCGGGGAGCTGTTTTTT | CASGTSTKGTGELFF
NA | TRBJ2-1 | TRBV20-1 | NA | TGCAGTGCTTTCCGCGGGACGAATGAGCAGTTCTTC | CSAFRGTNEQFF